Reported below is one T cell receptor beta chain. This clone has only one observation. The specificity of this receptor is unknown. The record has no base qualities; no much larger clone is one base away. This entry comes from a study of blood T cell repertoires in COVID-19 (dated by TCRdb to the early 2020s). Regarding the study in general: Collaborator samples came from the United States, Italy and Spain and covered acute and convalescent phases of COVID-19. Samples were obtained from the ongoing ImmuneRACE study (first 160 participants) and from some 1,200 subjects provided by 6 global collaborators. The material from the prospective study consisted of cDNA or gDNA derived from T cells, B-cell-depleted T cells, or PBMCs. Deeply sampled blood TCRbeta repertoires from subjects exposed to, actively infected with, or recovered from COVID-19 were included in the dataset. The repertoires were released in a freely available public database meant as a resource for research on the immune response to SARS-CoV-2. Nearly every sample came with metadata listing a de-identified subject ID, COVID-19 status, age in years and sex. Where available, HLA class I and class II types were taken from metadata supplied by the sample provider and were not determined by assay-based typing.

Measured from the cysteine to the phenylalanine, the CDR3 is 18 residues long. Only CDR3 DNA is held: 54 bases, read in frame from base 1. V is cut back by 4 bases and J by 2 bases, with 9 bases in the junction unmatched. CDR1 is given as SEHNR and CDR2 as FQNEAQ, both from the germline V gene (reference sequence). Results the study describes overall, beyond this receptor: How much clinical and demographic metadata was included differed by source and by participant, and the metadata was provided uncurated.

Collaborating institutions collected whole blood in K2EDTA tubes following their own protocols. Collaborator samples were shipped for TCRbeta analysis as frozen whole blood, isolated PBMCs, or DNA extracted from either sample type. TCRbeta CDR3 regions were amplified from genomic DNA using the immunoSEQ Assay, a bias-controlled multiplex PCR. In the original analysis: The number of nucleated cells in each sample was estimated from the amplification of reference gene primers within the assay. Sequence reads were collapsed and filtered to measure the absolute abundance of every unique TCRbeta CDR3 rearrangement. For each sample, productive Simpson clonality was calculated as the square root of Simpson's diversity index across productive rearrangements. The table comes from immuneACCESS by way of TCRdb, which keeps in-frame sequences with V and J called. Part of the clones is missing from these tables; in studies checked, under half for an unresolved V gene and the rest for unknown reasons. V and J calls and clone size come straight from that table; D and trimming were deduced from the DNA. For this sample the table gives about 150,000 clones, of which around 89% were detected only once. The leading ten clones occupy just over 3% of the sample.

This chain joins TRBV7-9 to TRBJ2-7; 15 central nucleotides agree with TRBD2. Sequenced input: peripheral blood. The source is a woman aged 60-75 years with active COVID-19. Here is the DNA: TGTGCCAGCAGCTATTCCCGGACTAGCGGGAGGGCCGCCTACGAGCAGTACTTC. Protein translation: CASSYSRTSGRAAYEQYF.